This TCR beta chain is drawn from a study of T cells in Graves' hyperthyroidism and ophthalmopathy. Germline V gives CDR1 LGHDT, CDR2 YNNKEL (reference sequence). The CDR3 totals 16 residues. The V and J ends lost 4 bases and 2 bases respectively, with 16 bases between them. Amplification yielded TCR beta CDR3 regions, with RNA transcripts as the source. TCR CDR3 regions were first amplified by RT-PCR with HTBI primers. TCRdb re-called the multiplex PCR reads with MiXCR, one entry per CDR3 protein. The data contain 350,000 or so distinct CDR3 sequences, around a sixth of them seen just once; the ten biggest clones take up less than 65%. This clonotype was seen at least ten times.

Sequenced material: blood. The sequence was collected from a woman aged 45-65 years with Graves' hyperthyroidism. The chain joins TRBV3-1 to TRBJ2-3, with a possible D match to TRBD1 (6 bases). The CDR3 bases are TGTGCCAGCAGCCGCCCCAGGGGAACCGACACAGATACGCAGTATTTT. This encodes CASSRPRGTDTDTQYF.